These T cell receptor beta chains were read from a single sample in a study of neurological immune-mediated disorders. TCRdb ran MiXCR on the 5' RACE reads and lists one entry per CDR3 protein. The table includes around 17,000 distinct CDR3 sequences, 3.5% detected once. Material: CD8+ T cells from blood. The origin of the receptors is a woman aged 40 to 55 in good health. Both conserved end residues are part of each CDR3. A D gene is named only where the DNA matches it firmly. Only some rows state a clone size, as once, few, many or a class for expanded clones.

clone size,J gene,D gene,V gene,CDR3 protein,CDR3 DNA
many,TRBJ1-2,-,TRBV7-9,CASSLGRENYGYTF,TGTGCCAGCAGCTTAGGCAGGGAAAACTATGGCTACACCTTC
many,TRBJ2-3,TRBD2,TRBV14,CASSQPPAGVPDTQYF,TGTGCCAGCAGCCAGCCCCCAGCGGGAGTCCCAGATACGCAGTATTTT
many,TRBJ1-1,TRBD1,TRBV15,CATSSRRGLGTEAFF,TGTGCCACCAGCTCCCGCAGGGGGCTGGGCACTGAAGCTTTCTTT
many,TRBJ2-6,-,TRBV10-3,CANRSAGANVLTF,TGTGCCAACAGGTCCGCTGGGGCCAACGTCCTGACTTTC
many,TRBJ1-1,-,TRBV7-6,CASSLIPNGMNTEAFF,TGTGCCAGCAGCTTAATCCCTAACGGAATGAACACTGAAGCTTTCTTT
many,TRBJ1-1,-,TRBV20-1,CSARGYGMGTEAFF,TGCAGTGCTAGGGGATATGGCATGGGCACTGAAGCTTTCTTT
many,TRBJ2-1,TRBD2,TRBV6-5,CASSYYGGLAGHNEQFF,TGTGCCAGCAGTTACTATGGGGGACTAGCGGGGCACAATGAGCAGTTCTTC
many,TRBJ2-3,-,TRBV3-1,CASSEPTGTTDTQYF,TGTGCCAGCAGCGAACCGACAGGCACCACAGATACGCAGTATTTT
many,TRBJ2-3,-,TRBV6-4,CASSDGSTDTQYF,TGTGCCAGCAGTGACGGGAGCACAGATACGCAGTATTTT
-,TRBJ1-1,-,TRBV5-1,CAPAGNRRNTEAFF,TGCGCACCAGCAGGTAACCGGAGGAACACTGAAGCTTTCTTT
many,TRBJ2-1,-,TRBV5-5,CASSLGGSDYNEQFF,TGTGCCAGCAGCTTGGGCGGTAGCGACTACAATGAGCAGTTCTTC
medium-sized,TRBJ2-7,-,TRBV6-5,CASSYGTGFYEQYF,TGTGCCAGCAGTTACGGGACTGGTTTCTACGAGCAGTACTTC
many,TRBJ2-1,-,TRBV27,CASTIGGAYNEQFF,TGTGCCAGCACAATCGGCGGGGCGTACAATGAGCAGTTCTTC
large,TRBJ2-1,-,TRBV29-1,CSVGGGTSSNSYNEQFF,TGCAGCGTTGGAGGTGGCACTAGCTCGAACTCCTACAATGAGCAGTTCTTC
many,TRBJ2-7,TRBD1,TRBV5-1,CASSTRQGVDEQYF,TGCGCCAGCAGCACCAGACAGGGGGTGGACGAGCAGTACTTC
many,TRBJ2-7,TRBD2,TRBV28,CASSASGGTYEQYF,TGTGCCAGCAGTGCGTCGGGGGGAACCTACGAGCAGTACTTC
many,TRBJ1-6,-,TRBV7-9,CASSSRNSPLHF,TGTGCCAGCAGCTCGAGGAATTCACCCCTCCACTTT
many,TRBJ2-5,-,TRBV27,CASSTMGEETQYF,TGTGCCAGCAGTACAATGGGGGAAGAGACCCAGTACTTC
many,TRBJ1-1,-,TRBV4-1,CASSLRIVTEAFF,TGCGCCAGCAGCCTTCGGATAGTCACTGAAGCTTTCTTT
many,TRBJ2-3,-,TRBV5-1,CASSSARDIWTDTQYF,TGCGCCAGCAGCTCGGCCAGAGACATATGGACAGATACGCAGTATTTT
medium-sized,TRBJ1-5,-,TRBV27,CASSPLIEGQPQHF,TGTGCCAGCAGCCCCCTGATTGAGGGTCAGCCCCAGCATTTT
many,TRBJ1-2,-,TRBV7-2,CASSLAGPVLYGYTF,TGTGCCAGCAGCTTAGCTGGACCAGTACTCTATGGCTACACCTTC
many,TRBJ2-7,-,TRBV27,CASRPGPGRYEQYF,TGTGCCAGCAGGCCCGGGCCGGGTCGCTACGAGCAGTACTTC
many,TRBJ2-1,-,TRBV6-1,CASSERIEPDEQFF,TGTGCCAGCAGTGAAAGAATAGAACCCGATGAGCAGTTCTTC
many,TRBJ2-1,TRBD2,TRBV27,CASSPGKRGTYNEQFF,TGTGCCAGCAGTCCGGGGAAGCGGGGAACCTACAATGAGCAGTTCTTC
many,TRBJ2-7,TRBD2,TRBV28,CASSPSGGRAHEQYF,TGTGCCAGCAGCCCATCCGGAGGGAGGGCCCACGAGCAGTACTTC
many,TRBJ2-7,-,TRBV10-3,CAISESWGEYEQYF,TGTGCCATCAGTGAGTCGTGGGGGGAGTACGAGCAGTACTTC
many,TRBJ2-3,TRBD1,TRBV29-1,CSVEGGQWYTQYF,TGCAGCGTTGAAGGGGGACAGTGGTATACGCAGTATTTT
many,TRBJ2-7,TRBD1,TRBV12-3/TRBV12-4,CASSSTGTVYEQYF,TGTGCCAGCAGTTCCACCGGGACAGTCTACGAGCAGTACTTC
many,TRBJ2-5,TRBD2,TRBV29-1,CSTVRTSGTQYF,TGCAGCACCGTTAGGACTAGCGGGACCCAGTACTTC
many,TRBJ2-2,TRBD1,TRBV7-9,CASSPRGGKAGELFF,TGTGCCAGCAGCCCTAGAGGGGGCAAAGCCGGGGAGCTGTTTTTT
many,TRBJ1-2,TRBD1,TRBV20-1,CSAREKGQGTYGYTF,TGCAGTGCTAGAGAGAAGGGACAGGGGACTTATGGCTACACCTTC
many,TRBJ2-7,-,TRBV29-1,CSVEEDSYEQYF,TGCAGCGTTGAAGAGGACTCCTACGAGCAGTACTTC
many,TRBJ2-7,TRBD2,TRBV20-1,CSAPASGSLYEQYF,TGCAGTGCGCCAGCTAGCGGGAGTTTATACGAGCAGTACTTC
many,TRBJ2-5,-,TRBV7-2,CASSFLEGLGVETQYF,TGTGCCAGCAGCTTCCTGGAGGGCCTGGGTGTGGAGACCCAGTACTTC
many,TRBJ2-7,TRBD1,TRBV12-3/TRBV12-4,CASSLGQGIEQYF,TGTGCCAGCAGTTTAGGACAGGGAATCGAGCAGTACTTC
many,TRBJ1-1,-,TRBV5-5,CASSPRATAMNTEAFF,TGTGCCAGCAGCCCCAGGGCCACTGCTATGAACACTGAAGCTTTCTTT
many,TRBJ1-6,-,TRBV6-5,CASSYALNNNSPLHF,TGTGCCAGCAGTTATGCATTGAATAATAATTCACCCCTCCACTTT
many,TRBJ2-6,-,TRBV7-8,CASSLGRVVSGANVLTF,TGTGCCAGCAGCTTAGGCAGGGTAGTCTCTGGGGCCAACGTCCTGACTTTC
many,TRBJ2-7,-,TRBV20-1,CSARDPQRRYEQYF,TGCAGTGCTAGAGATCCACAGCGGCGATACGAGCAGTACTTC
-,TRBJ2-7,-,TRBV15,CATSSEQGPYEQYF,TGTGCCACCAGCAGTGAGCAGGGGCCCTACGAGCAGTACTTC
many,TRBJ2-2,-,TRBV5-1,CASGLRENTGELFF,TGCGCCAGCGGTCTCAGGGAGAACACCGGGGAGCTGTTTTTT
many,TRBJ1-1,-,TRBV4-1,CASGPNPGGTEAFF,TGCGCCAGCGGCCCGAACCCGGGGGGCACTGAAGCTTTCTTT
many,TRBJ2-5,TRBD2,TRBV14,CASSVPGRQETQYF,TGTGCCAGCAGCGTACCCGGGAGGCAAGAGACCCAGTACTTC
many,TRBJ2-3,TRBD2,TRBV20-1,CSARDFLADTDTQYF,TGCAGTGCTAGAGATTTTCTAGCGGACACAGATACGCAGTATTTT
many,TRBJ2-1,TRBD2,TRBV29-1,CSVEGEGFRNEQFF,TGCAGCGTTGAAGGGGAGGGGTTTAGGAATGAGCAGTTCTTC
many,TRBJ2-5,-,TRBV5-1,CASSLGRGQETQYF,TGCGCCAGCAGCTTGGGTAGAGGCCAAGAGACCCAGTACTTC
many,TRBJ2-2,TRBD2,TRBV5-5,CASSPSGSPGELFF,TGTGCCAGCAGCCCCAGCGGGAGTCCCGGGGAGCTGTTTTTT